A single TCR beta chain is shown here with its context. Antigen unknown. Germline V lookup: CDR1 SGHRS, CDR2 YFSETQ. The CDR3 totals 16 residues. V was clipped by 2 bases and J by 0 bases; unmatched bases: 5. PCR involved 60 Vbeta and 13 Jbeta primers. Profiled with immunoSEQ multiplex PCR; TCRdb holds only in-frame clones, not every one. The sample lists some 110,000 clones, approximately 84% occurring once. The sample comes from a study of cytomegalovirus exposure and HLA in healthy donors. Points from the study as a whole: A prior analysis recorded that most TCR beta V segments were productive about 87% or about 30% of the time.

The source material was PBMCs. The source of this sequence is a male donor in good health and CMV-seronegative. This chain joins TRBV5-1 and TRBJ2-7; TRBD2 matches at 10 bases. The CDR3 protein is CASSFGLAESSYEQYF. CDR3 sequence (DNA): TGCGCCAGCAGCTTCGGACTAGCGGAGAGCTCCTACGAGCAGTACTTC.